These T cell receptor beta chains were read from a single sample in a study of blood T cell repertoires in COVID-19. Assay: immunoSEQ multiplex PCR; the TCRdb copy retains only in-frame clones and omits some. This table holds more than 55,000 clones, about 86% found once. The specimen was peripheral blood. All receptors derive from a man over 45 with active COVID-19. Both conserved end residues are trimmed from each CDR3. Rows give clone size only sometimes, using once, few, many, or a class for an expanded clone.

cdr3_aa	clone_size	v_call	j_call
ATSREGLAGGQETQY	-	TRBV15	TRBJ2-5
ASSVAGSRETQY	-	TRBV9	TRBJ2-5
ASSVVQWGGKTEAF	-	TRBV10-2	TRBJ1-1
ASSAALGQGGEQY	-	TRBV9	TRBJ2-7
ASRRNTEAF	-	TRBV6-5	TRBJ1-1
ASSLGVFYEQY	-	TRBV7-6	TRBJ2-7
ASSFIPQGSSEAF	-	TRBV5-1	TRBJ1-1
SVEQGAYEQY	once	TRBV29-1	TRBJ2-7
ASSVLPRGLTEAF	-	TRBV9	TRBJ1-1
ATSETGLGYT	-	TRBV24-1	TRBJ1-2
ASSRISGAKDNQPQH	-	TRBV4-1	TRBJ1-5
ASSQGLGGAGHEQY	-	TRBV3-1/TRBV3-2	TRBJ2-7
ASSFSEKLF	-	TRBV12-3/TRBV12-4	TRBJ1-4
ASSSPKSREQY	-	TRBV7-2	TRBJ2-7
ASSPAGGNEQF	-	TRBV5-1	TRBJ2-1
ASSSGQKRPAF	-	TRBV7-2	TRBJ1-1